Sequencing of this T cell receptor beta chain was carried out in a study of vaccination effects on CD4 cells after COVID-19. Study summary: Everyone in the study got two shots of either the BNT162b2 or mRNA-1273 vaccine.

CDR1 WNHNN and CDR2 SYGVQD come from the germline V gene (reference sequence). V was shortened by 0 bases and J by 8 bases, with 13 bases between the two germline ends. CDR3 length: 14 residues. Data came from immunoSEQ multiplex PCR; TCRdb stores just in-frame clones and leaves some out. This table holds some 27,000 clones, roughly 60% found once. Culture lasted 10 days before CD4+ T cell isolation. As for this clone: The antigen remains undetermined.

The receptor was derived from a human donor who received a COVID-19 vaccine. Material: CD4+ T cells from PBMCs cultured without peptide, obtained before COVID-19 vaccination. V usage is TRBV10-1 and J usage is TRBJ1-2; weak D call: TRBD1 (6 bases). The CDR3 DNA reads TGCGCCAGCAGTGAGTCCGGTGTCGGGGGCGGCTACACCTTC. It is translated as CASSESGVGGGYTF.